This T cell receptor (beta chain) emerged from a study of breast tumors, draining lymph nodes, adjacent tissues. The germline CDR1 and CDR2 sequences are GTSNPN and SVGIG (reference sequence). Unmatched junction bases numbered 3, after V lost 1 base and J lost 6 bases. This CDR3 comprises 15 residues. TCRdb reanalysed the multiplex PCR reads using MiXCR and keeps one entry per CDR3 protein. The sample yields over 250,000 distinct CDR3 sequences, around 30% seen once. The lymph nodes were axillary draining lymph nodes from breast cancer patients. The chain has TRBV30 and TRBJ2-6, with 10 positions matching TRBD2. The receptor comes from a female donor with breast cancer. Some clones in this sample may be carry-over from other donors' samples. The specimen was axillary lymph node tissue. CDR3 sequence: CAWSALAGVANVLTF. The CDR3 region has the DNA TGTGCCTGGAGTGCGCTAGCGGGAGTGGCCAACGTCCTGACTTTC.